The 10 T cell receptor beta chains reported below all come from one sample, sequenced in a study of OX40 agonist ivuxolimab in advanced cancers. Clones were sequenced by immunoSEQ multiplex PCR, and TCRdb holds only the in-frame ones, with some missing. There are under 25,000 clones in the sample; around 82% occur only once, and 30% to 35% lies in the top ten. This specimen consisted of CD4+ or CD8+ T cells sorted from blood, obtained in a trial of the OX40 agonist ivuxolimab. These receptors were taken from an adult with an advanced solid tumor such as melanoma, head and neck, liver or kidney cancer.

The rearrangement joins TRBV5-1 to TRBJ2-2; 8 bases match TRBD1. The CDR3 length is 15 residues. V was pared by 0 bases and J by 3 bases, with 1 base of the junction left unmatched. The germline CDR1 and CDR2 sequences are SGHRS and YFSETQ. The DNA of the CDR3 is TGCGCCAGCAGCTTGGTACAGGGGGACACCGGGGAGCTGTTTTTT. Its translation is CASSLVQGDTGELFF.

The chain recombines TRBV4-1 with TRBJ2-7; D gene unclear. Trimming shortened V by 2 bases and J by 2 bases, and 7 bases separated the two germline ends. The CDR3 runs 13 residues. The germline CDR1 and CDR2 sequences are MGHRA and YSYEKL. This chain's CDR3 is CASSQTVPYEQYF. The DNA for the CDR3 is TGCGCCAGCAGCCAAACAGTCCCCTACGAGCAGTACTTC.

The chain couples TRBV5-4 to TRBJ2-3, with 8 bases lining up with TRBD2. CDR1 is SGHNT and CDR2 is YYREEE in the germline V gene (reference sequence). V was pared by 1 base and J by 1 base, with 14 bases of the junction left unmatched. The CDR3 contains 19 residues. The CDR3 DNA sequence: TGTGCCAGCAGCTTGTCTCGCGGGAGGCCTAGCCTCCGCACAGATACGCAGTATTTT. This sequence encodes CASSLSRGRPSLRTDTQYF. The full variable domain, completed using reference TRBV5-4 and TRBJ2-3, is ETGVTQSPTHLIKTRGQQVTLRCSSQSGHNTVSWYQQALGQGPQFIFQYYREEENGRGNFPPRFSGLQFPNYSSELNVNALELDDSALYLCASSLSRGRPSLRTDTQYFGPGTRLTVL.

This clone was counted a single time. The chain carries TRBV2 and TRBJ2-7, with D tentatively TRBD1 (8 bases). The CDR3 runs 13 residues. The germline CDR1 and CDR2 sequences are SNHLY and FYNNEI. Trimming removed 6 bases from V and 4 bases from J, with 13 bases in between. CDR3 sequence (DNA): TGTGCCAGCAGCGACAGGGGAGGGTACGAGCAGTACTTC. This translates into CASSDRGGYEQYF.

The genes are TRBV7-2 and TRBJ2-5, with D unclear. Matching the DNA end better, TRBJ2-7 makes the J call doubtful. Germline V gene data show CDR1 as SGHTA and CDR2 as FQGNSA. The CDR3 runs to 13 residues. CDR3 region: CASSLGEAYEQYF. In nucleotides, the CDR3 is TGTGCCAGCAGCTTAGGGGAAGCCTACGAGCAGTACTTC.

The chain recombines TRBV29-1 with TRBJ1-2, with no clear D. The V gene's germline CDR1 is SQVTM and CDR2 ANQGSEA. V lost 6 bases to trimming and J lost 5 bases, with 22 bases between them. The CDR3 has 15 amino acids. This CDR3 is CSVAKGTELLYGYTF. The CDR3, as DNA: TGCAGCGTCGCCAAAGGAACCGAGCTCCTTTATGGCTACACCTTC.

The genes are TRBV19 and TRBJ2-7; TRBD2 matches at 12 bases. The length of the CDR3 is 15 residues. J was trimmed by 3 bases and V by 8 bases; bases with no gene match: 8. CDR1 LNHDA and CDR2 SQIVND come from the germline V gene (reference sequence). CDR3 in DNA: TGTGCCAGTTCTGAAGGACTAGCGGGACTCTACGAGCAGTACTTC. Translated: CASSEGLAGLYEQYF.

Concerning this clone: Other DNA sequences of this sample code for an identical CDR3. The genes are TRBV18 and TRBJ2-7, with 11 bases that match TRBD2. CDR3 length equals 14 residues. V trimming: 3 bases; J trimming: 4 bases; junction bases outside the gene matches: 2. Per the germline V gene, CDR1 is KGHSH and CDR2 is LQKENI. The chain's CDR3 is CASSPGTSGYEQYF. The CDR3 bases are TGTGCCAGCTCACCCGGGACTAGCGGATACGAGCAGTACTTC.

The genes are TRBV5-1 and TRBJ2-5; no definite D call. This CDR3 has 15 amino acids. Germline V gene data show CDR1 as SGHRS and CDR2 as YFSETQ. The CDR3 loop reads CASTPGSAYQETQYF. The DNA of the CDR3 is TGCGCTTCTACACCGGGCAGCGCGTACCAAGAGACCCAGTACTTC.

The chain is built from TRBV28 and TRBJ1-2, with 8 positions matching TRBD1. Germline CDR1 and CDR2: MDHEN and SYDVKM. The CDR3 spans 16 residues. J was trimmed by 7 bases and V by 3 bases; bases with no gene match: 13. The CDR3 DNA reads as TGTGCCAGCAGTTTGGGCCCCCGGACAGGGCAACGTGGCTACACCTTC. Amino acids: CASSLGPRTGQRGYTF.